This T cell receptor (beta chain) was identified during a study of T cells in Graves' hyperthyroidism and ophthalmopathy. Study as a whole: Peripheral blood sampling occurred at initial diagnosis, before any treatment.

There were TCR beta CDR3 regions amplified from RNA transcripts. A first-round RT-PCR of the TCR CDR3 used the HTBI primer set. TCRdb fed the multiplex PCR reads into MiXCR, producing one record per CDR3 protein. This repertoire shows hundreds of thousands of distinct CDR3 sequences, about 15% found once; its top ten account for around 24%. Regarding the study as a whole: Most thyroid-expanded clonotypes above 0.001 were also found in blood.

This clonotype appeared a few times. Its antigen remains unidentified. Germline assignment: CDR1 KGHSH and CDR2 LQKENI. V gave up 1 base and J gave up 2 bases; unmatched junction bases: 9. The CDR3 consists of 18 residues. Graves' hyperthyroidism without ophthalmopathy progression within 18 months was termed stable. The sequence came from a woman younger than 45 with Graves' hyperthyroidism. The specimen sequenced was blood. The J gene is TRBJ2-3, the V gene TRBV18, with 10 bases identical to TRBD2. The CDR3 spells CASSPRRLAGGFTDTQYF. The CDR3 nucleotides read TGTGCCAGCTCACCACGTCGCTTAGCGGGAGGATTCACAGATACGCAGTATTTT.